Shown below are 10 T cell receptor beta chains from a single sample sequenced in a study of T cells in Graves' hyperthyroidism and ophthalmopathy. Amplified TCR beta CDR3 regions came from RNA transcripts. The HTBI set primed first-round TCR CDR3 RT-PCR. MiXCR, run by TCRdb on the multiplex PCR reads, gives a single entry per CDR3 protein. The sample includes 250,000 to 300,000 distinct CDR3 sequences, over 15% of them seen just once. The sequenced sample was blood. Source of these receptors: a woman aged 60-70 years with Graves' ophthalmopathy.

This clonotype was counted many times. The J gene is TRBJ2-1, the V gene TRBV7-9; the D is unclear. The CDR3 totals 12 residues. Trimming removed 7 bases from V and 0 bases from J, with 4 bases in between. Germline V gene sequence: CDR1 SEHNR, CDR2 FQNEAQ (reference sequence). The CDR3: CASTSSYNEQFF. CDR3 coding DNA: TGTGCCAGCACCAGCTCCTACAATGAGCAGTTCTTC.

For the CDR3, the DNA is TGTGCTAGTGGTTTGGTACTGCCGGGCGGGGTCAATCAGCCCCAGCATTTT. Protein: CASGLVLPGGVNQPQHF. The chain links TRBV12-5 to TRBJ1-5; D ambiguous. The V gene lost 0 bases and the J gene lost 3 bases, with 15 bases spanning the gap. Germline CDR1 reads LGHNT; CDR2 reads FRNRAP. This CDR3 comprises 17 residues.

Ten or more counts support this clonotype. The rearrangement uses TRBV4-3 and TRBJ2-1, with TRBD2 matching 8 bases. Germline CDR1 reads LGHNA; CDR2 reads YSLEER. The junction had 10 bases not matched to a gene; V was cut back by 3 bases and J by 9 bases. The CDR3 consists of 15 residues. CDR3 protein: CASSQAPGLVTEQFF. For the CDR3, the DNA is TGCGCCAGCAGCCAGGCGCCGGGACTAGTCACTGAGCAGTTCTTC.

The rearrangement uses TRBV5-1 and TRBJ2-3; 10 bases agree with TRBD1. CDR1 is SGHRS, CDR2 YFSETQ, per germline. V lost 2 bases to trimming and J lost 6 bases; unmatched junction nucleotides: 6. The CDR3 has 15 residues. This chain's CDR3 is CASSLGTGAGDTQYF. The DNA of the CDR3 is TGCGCCAGCAGCTTAGGGACAGGGGCAGGCGATACGCAGTATTTT.

This clonotype was found a few times. V and J are TRBV20-1 and TRBJ1-6, with D perhaps TRBD1 (5 bases). Trimming cost V 6 bases and J 6 bases, with 24 bases left between them. This CDR3 has 17 residues. Germline assignment: CDR1 DFQATT and CDR2 SNEGSKA (reference sequence). The CDR3 DNA follows: TGCAGTGCCCATCGGGGGGGGGGAATTTTATTTAATTCACCCCTCCACTTT. Translated: CSAHRGGGILFNSPLHF.

There are many counts of this clonotype. The chain uses TRBV28 and TRBJ2-3; no definite D call. The CDR3 runs 13 residues. V was cut by 5 bases and J by 4 bases, with 10 bases left in between. Per the germline V gene, CDR1 is MDHEN and CDR2 is SYDVKM. CDR3 loop: CASSPLPADTQYF. The CDR3 DNA reads as TGTGCCAGCAGTCCCCTCCCCGCAGATACGCAGTATTTT.

Ten or more counts support this clonotype. The chain recombines TRBV28 with TRBJ2-4; D might be TRBD2 (6 bases). Germline V gene sequence: CDR1 MDHEN, CDR2 SYDVKM. The CDR3 covers 18 residues. V was clipped by 5 bases and J by 0 bases, with 20 bases between them. The chain's CDR3 is CASSPPGRQLLAKNIQYF. The CDR3 coding sequence is TGTGCCAGCAGTCCCCCCGGGAGACAGCTGCTAGCCAAAAACATTCAGTACTTC.

Ten or more counts support this clonotype. V gene TRBV5-1 combines with J gene TRBJ1-1; D not certain. Trimming took off 0 bases at V and 1 base at J, with 7 bases between the two ends. In germline, CDR1 is SGHRS, CDR2 YFSETQ. This CDR3 region has 14 residues. CDR3 region: CASSLEGRNTEAFF. In nucleotides, the CDR3 is TGCGCCAGCAGCTTGGAGGGCAGGAACACTGAAGCTTTCTTT.

This clonotype was found a few times. This rearrangement joins TRBV7-2 to TRBJ2-7; D is unclear. CDR3 length equals 14 residues. V gave up 0 bases and J gave up 3 bases, with 9 bases separating them. Germline CDR1 and CDR2: SGHTA and FQGNSA. The CDR3 DNA reads TGTGCCAGCAGCTTAGCGAACGGAGTCTACGAGCAGTACTTC. It specifies CASSLANGVYEQYF.

This clonotype has ten or more counts. This chain links TRBV7-8 with TRBJ1-5, with TRBD1 matching over 10 bases. Trimming at V came to 9 bases and at J to 4 bases, leaving 6 bases not matched to a gene. Looked up from germline, CDR1 is SGHVS and CDR2 is FQNEAQ. The CDR3 is 14 amino acids. CDR3 protein: CASRQGAGNQPQHF. DNA of the CDR3: TGTGCCAGTCGACAGGGGGCAGGGAATCAGCCCCAGCATTTT.